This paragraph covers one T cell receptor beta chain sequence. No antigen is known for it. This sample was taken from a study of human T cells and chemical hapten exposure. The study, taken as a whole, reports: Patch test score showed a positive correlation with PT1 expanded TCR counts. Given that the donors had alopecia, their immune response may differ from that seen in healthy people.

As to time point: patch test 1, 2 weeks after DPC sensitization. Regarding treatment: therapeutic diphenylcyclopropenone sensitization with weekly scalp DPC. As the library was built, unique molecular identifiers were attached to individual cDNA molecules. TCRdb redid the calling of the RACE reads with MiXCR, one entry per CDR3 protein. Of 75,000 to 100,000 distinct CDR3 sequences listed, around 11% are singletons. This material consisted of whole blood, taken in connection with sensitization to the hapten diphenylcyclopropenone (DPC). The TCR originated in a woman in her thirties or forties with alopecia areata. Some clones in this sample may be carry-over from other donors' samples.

This chain's CDR3 is CASSSTAIGLYEQYF. In nucleotides, the CDR3 is TGTGCCAGCAGTTCAACAGCAATCGGCCTCTACGAGCAGTACTTC. The rearrangement joins TRBV28 to TRBJ2-7; no reliable D call. CDR1 and CDR2 from the germline V gene are MDHEN and SYDVKM. V was cut by 4 bases and J by 3 bases, with 16 bases left in between. The CDR3 is 15 residues long.